The T cell receptor (beta chain) under discussion was sequenced for a study of Graves' ophthalmopathy and Graves' hyperthyroidism. The sequenced template was RNA, covering the TCR beta CDR3 region. The first round was an RT-PCR with HTBI primers, and the second round was a multiplex PCR. MiXCR was run by TCRdb on the multiplex PCR reads, yielding one entry per CDR3 protein. The table lists tens of thousands of distinct CDR3 sequences, approximately 52% of them singletons. Trimming stripped 9 bases from V and 8 bases from J, with 8 bases between. The CDR3 runs to 10 residues. The V gene's germline CDR1 is MGHRA and CDR2 YSYEKL. Clinicians made diagnoses from clinical symptoms, serum thyroxine, TRAb, thyroid ultrasound and orbital computed tomography. The starting material, 8 to 10 ml of fresh peripheral blood, provided the PBMCs. Study-level findings and limits: Blood was where most expanded thyroid clonotypes above 0.001 frequency also turned up.

This clonotype was found many times. Its specificity is unknown. The receptor comes from an adult man with Graves' ophthalmopathy. The chain uses TRBV4-1 and TRBJ2-1, with a possible D match to TRBD1 (6 bases). The sequenced sample consisted of peripheral blood. The CDR3 protein is CASAGDEQFF. CDR3 DNA: TGCGCCAGTGCAGGGGATGAGCAGTTCTTC.